This T cell receptor (beta chain) was documented in a study of cytomegalovirus exposure and HLA in healthy donors. Study as a whole: An earlier analysis identified 110 million or so unique TCR beta sequences in 150 million to 200 million T cells. Findings and caveats of the study: Testing in vitro showed a few CMV-associated chains specific for CMV antigens. Common viral pathogens seemed, in a later analysis, to connect with several of the most significant clusters.

With regard to this clone: Antigen specificity is unknown.

This CDR3 comprises 16 residues. Trimming cost V 0 bases and J 7 bases, with 16 bases left between them. The study ran its PCR with 60 Vbeta and 13 Jbeta primers. Some clones are missing from TCRdb's copy, which holds only in-frame ones; the method was immunoSEQ multiplex PCR. This sample has tens of thousands of clones; about 81% occur once, and the top ten carry under 4%. The sequence was obtained from a woman in her thirties or forties in good health and CMV-seronegative. Material: PBMCs. The chain recombines TRBV23-1 with TRBJ1-5; unclear D gene. TRBV23-1 is known as an ORF, though its function is uncertain. CDR3 coding DNA: TGCGCCAGCAGTCAATCCCAAGCGGAGGTGAAGCAGCCCCAGCATTTT. Translation gives CASSQSQAEVKQPQHF.